This T cell receptor (beta chain) was documented in a study of radiation and T cells in renal cell carcinoma. This clone was observed once. V was clipped by 5 bases and J by 2 bases, with 9 bases between them. This CDR3 has 13 amino acids. Germline V gene data show CDR1 as KGHSH and CDR2 as LQKENI. Generated by immunoSEQ multiplex PCR, the TCRdb table keeps only in-frame clones and is missing some. Among some 72,000 clones listed, over 80% were seen once. The time point denotes: blood 2 weeks post-SBRT. The treatment was: 15 Gy SBRT to primary tumor, nephrectomy 4 weeks later. Serial blood draws occurred at baseline and 2 and 4 weeks post-SBRT.

The receptor was derived from a man aged 60-69 years with renal cell carcinoma. The chain is built from TRBV18 and TRBJ1-1; no clear D. The input for sequencing was blood, taken from a patient whose treatment included radiotherapy and nephrectomy. CDR3 protein: CASSSSANTEAFF. The CDR3 coding sequence is TGTGCCAGCTCATCGTCGGCCAACACTGAAGCTTTCTTT.